The source of this TCR beta chain is a study of blood T cell repertoires in COVID-19 (dated by TCRdb to 2020 to 2021). Regarding the study in general: Samples from collaborators originated in the United States, Italy and Spain and spanned both the acute and convalescent phases of COVID-19. The prospective study material was composed of cDNA or gDNA derived from T cells, B-cell-depleted T cells, or PBMCs. Deeply sampled blood TCRbeta repertoires from subjects exposed to, actively infected with, or recovered from COVID-19 were included in the dataset. The repertoires were released in a freely available public database intended as a resource for research on the immune response to SARS-CoV-2. The samples were drawn from the first 160 participants of the ongoing ImmuneRACE study and from under 1,500 subjects provided by 6 global collaborators. A de-identified subject ID, COVID-19 status, age in years and sex were almost always included in the sample metadata. HLA class I and class II types, where available, came from metadata supplied by the sample provider rather than from assay-based typing.

Participants in the prospective study were enrolled through a virtual design, were aged roughly 18 to 100 years, and lived in 24 United States geographic areas. Cohort assignment in the prospective study relied on participant-reported clinical history from a screening survey and a study questionnaire. Each participant in the prospective study had whole blood, serum and a nasopharyngeal or oropharyngeal swab collected by mobile phlebotomists. Additional blood draws and questionnaires over an approximately 2-month period could optionally be provided by prospective study participants. Prospective study blood samples were shipped either frozen or at room temperature before DNA extraction. Worth noting for this clone: There is no known antigen for this receptor. Per-base quality was not reported, and no clone a single base away is much larger than it.

The CDR3 covers 15 residues, taking in both the cysteine and the phenylalanine. Only the CDR3 portion is preserved as DNA: 45 bases, with reading frame beginning at the first base. Taken from the germline V gene, the CDR1 and CDR2 loops are MNHEY and SVGAGI. V loses 6 bases at its end and J loses 7 bases; junction bases beyond the gene matches: 9. The immunoSEQ Assay, a bias-controlled multiplex PCR, was used to amplify TCRbeta CDR3 regions from genomic DNA. Per the original workflow: Within the assay, amplification of reference gene primers was used to estimate how many nucleated cells each sample contained. To quantify the absolute abundance of each unique TCRbeta CDR3 rearrangement, sequence reads were collapsed and filtered. Productive Simpson clonality was computed per sample as the square root of Simpson's diversity index over productive rearrangements. TCRdb mirrors the immuneACCESS table, restricted to in-frame sequences. Some clones are absent from its copies; in checked studies, under half trace to an unresolved V gene, and the reason for the others is unknown. For V, J and clone size, that table is used; D and trimming come from the DNA. This sample is represented by 250,000 or so clones; 90% to 95% of them were singletons. More than 1% of the sample is held by the ten biggest clonotypes.

What the work shows at the level of the full study, not this receptor alone: The quantity of clinical and demographic metadata differed by source and by participant and was supplied without curation.

The specimen was PBMCs or T cells enriched from blood (not recorded which). This clonotype was sampled from a human donor in a cohort exposed to, infected with or recovered from COVID-19 (not recorded which). The donor label of this sample is uncertain. The chain is encoded by TRBV6-5 joined to TRBJ2-1, with 10 central nucleotides matching TRBD2. The bases are TGTGCCAGCAGAATAAAGCGGGGGGGCCAGAATGAGCAGTTCTTC. Translated, this is CASRIKRGGQNEQFF.